Each of the 26 T cell receptor beta chains below was sequenced from the same sample in a study of cytomegalovirus exposure and HLA in healthy donors (dated 2017 in TCRdb). Library preparation employed the immunoSEQ multiplex PCR assay. TCRdb took this table from immuneACCESS and kept in-frame rearrangements with V and J called. Such tables lack part of the clones; where checked against another copy, unresolved V genes explain under half of the gap, and the rest is unexplained. The sample table contains 150,000 to 200,000 clones; only one count was recorded for 85% of them. The ten largest account for 16% of the sample. Source material: PBMCs. These receptors were collected from a young man in good health and CMV-seropositive.

CDR3 sequence (DNA): TGTGCCGCTCTGCCCGGAGGGGGCGTATCCTACAATGAGCAGTTCTTC. Encoded protein: CAALPGGGVSYNEQFF. The V gene is TRBV28, the J gene TRBJ2-1; possible D gene TRBD1, 7 bases. Germline lookup yields CDR1 MDHEN and CDR2 SYDVKM. The ends were cut back, 11 bases at V and 1 base at J, with 21 bases in the middle. This CDR3 is 16 amino acids long.

This chain joins TRBV19 and TRBJ2-7; possibly TRBD2 for D (5 bases). Trimming took off 4 bases at V and 2 bases at J, with 15 bases between the two ends. CDR1 is LNHDA and CDR2 is SQIVND in the germline V gene (reference sequence). The CDR3 runs 15 residues. CDR3 nucleotides: TGTGCCAGTAGTAGCTCGGGATCCGTCACCTACGAGCAGTACTTC. It yields the protein CASSSSGSVTYEQYF.

The chain carries TRBV7-8 and TRBJ1-3; D is undetermined. CDR1 and CDR2 from the germline V gene are SGHVS and FQNEAQ. The CDR3 loop spans 14 amino acids. V dropped 2 bases and J dropped 1 base, with 6 bases sitting between them. As DNA, the CDR3 is TGTGCCAGCAGCTTAATCGGTTCTGGAAACACCATATATTTT. Translated: CASSLIGSGNTIYF. Looking up the rest from reference TRBV7-8 and TRBJ1-3 gives the full variable domain: GAGVSQSPRYKVAKRGQDVALRCDPISGHVSLFWYQQALGQGPEFLTYFQNEAQLDKSGLPSDRFFAERPEGSVSTLKIQRTQQEDSAVYLCASSLIGSGNTIYFGEGSWLTVV.

The chain is built from TRBV6-1 and TRBJ1-1, with unresolved D. Germline V gives CDR1 MNHNS, CDR2 SASEGT. Trimming shortened V by 7 bases and J by 0 bases, and 12 bases separated the two germline ends. CDR3 length: 14 amino acids. The CDR3 DNA follows: TGTGCCAGCAAGATAACAGTCTTGAACACTGAAGCTTTCTTT. Its translation: CASKITVLNTEAFF.

The CDR3 here is CASSLTTGGYNEQFF. CDR3 bases: TGCGCCAGCAGCCTAACGACAGGGGGCTACAATGAGCAGTTCTTC. The V call is TRBV5-1, the J call TRBJ2-1; 9 positions match TRBD1. Germline-derived CDR1 and CDR2 are SGHRS and YFSETQ. There are 15 residues in the CDR3. Trimming cost V 4 bases and J 3 bases; bases outside gene matches: 5.

The V gene is TRBV12-5, the J gene TRBJ1-2; 9 bases match TRBD1. From germline, CDR1 is LGHNT and CDR2 FRNRAP. The J segment lost 6 bases and the V segment lost 6 bases, leaving 5 bases of the junction unmatched. The length of the CDR3 is 13 residues. The CDR3 is CASGLGQGDGYTF. CDR3 DNA sequence: TGTGCTAGTGGCCTGGGACAGGGAGATGGCTACACCTTC.

The chain links TRBV7-9 to TRBJ2-7, with 8 positions matching TRBD2. V lost 4 bases to trimming and J lost 3 bases; unmatched junction nucleotides: 14. The germline V gene has CDR1 SEHNR and CDR2 FQNEAQ (reference sequence). This CDR3 is built from 17 residues. The CDR3 DNA reads TGTGCCAGCAGCTATTCCCCCGGGACTAGAGTACGCTACGAGCAGTACTTC. It codes for CASSYSPGTRVRYEQYF.

The gene calls are TRBV27 and TRBJ2-2; TRBD1 matches at 9 bases. This CDR3 spans 15 amino acids. CDR1 and CDR2 from the germline V gene are MNHEY and SMNVEV (reference sequence). Trimming at V came to 8 bases and at J to 7 bases, leaving 11 bases not matched to a gene. CDR3 nucleotides: TGTGCCAGCGGACTCGGGACAGGGTCGATCGGGGAGCTGTTTTTT. Translation: CASGLGTGSIGELFF.

This chain connects TRBV19 to TRBJ1-2, with a tentative D call TRBD1 (5 bases). CDR3 size: 14 residues. The germline V gene encodes CDR1 LNHDA and CDR2 SQIVND (reference sequence). With 9 bases removed from V and 1 base from J, the gap between germline ends came to 15 bases. CDR3 region: CASFRARNNYGYTF. CDR3 DNA sequence: TGTGCCAGCTTCAGGGCCCGAAATAACTATGGCTACACCTTC. Full variable domain (missing parts from reference TRBV19 and TRBJ1-2): DGGITQSPKYLFRKEGQNVTLSCEQNLNHDAMYWYRQDPGQGLRLIYYSQIVNDFQKGDIAEGYSVSREKKESFPLTVTSAQKNPTAFYLCASFRARNNYGYTFGSGTRLTVV.

This chain uses TRBV9 with TRBJ1-2; a weak D match, TRBD1 (6 bases). Germline V gives CDR1 SGDLS, CDR2 YYNGEE. The CDR3 sequence is 14 residues long. Trimming took 4 bases from V and 5 from J, leaving 15 bases between them. The CDR3 loop is CASSPGQTNYGYTF. The CDR3 DNA is TGTGCCAGCAGCCCCGGACAGACCAATTATGGCTACACCTTC.

This clone was seen only once. The chain links TRBV7-2 to TRBJ1-1, with a tentative D call TRBD1 (6 bases). Germline CDR1 and CDR2: SGHTA and FQGNSA. The CDR3 extends over 13 amino acids. V was clipped by 2 bases and J by 6 bases, with 10 bases between them. The CDR3 region has the DNA TGTGCCAGCAGCTTACCGGGACACCCTGAAGCTTTCTTT. The encoded protein is CASSLPGHPEAFF.

The V and J genes are TRBV5-1 and TRBJ1-1; D possibly corresponds to TRBD1 (6 bases). CDR3 length: 15 amino acids. The V gene lost 0 bases and the J gene lost 4 bases, with 13 bases spanning the gap. Germline V gives CDR1 SGHRS, CDR2 YFSETQ. The CDR3 loop reads CASSLAGGASTEAFF. CDR3 sequence (DNA): TGCGCCAGCAGCTTGGCGGGGGGCGCGAGCACTGAAGCTTTCTTT.

The V call is TRBV6-1, the J call TRBJ2-7; D perhaps matches TRBD2 (5 bases). CDR1 is MNHNS and CDR2 is SASEGT in the germline V gene. The CDR3 totals 12 residues. Trimming cost V 4 bases and J 3 bases, with 7 bases left between them. This chain's CDR3 is CASSGEIYEQYF. The CDR3, as DNA: TGTGCCAGCAGTGGGGAGATCTACGAGCAGTACTTC.

V usage is TRBV7-3 and J usage is TRBJ2-3, with D unresolved. This CDR3 spans 15 amino acids. CDR1 and CDR2 from the germline V gene are SGHTA and FQGTGA. V lost 0 bases to trimming and J lost 2 bases, with 9 bases between them. In nucleotides, the CDR3 is TGTGCCAGCAGCTTAACGCCCGGGTCCACAGATACGCAGTATTTT. Its protein product is CASSLTPGSTDTQYF. The full variable domain, in which reference TRBV7-3 and TRBJ2-3 provide the parts outside the CDR3, is GAGVSQTPSNKVTEKGKYVELRCDPISGHTALYWYRQSLGQGPEFLIYFQGTGAADDSGLPNDRFFAVRPEGSVSTLKIQRTERGDSAVYLCASSLTPGSTDTQYFGPGTRLTVL.

The rearrangement uses TRBV19 and TRBJ2-1, with TRBD2 matching over 8 bases. Germline-derived CDR1 and CDR2 are LNHDA and SQIVND (reference sequence). Trimming removed 5 bases from V and 8 bases from J; junction bases left unmatched: 8. This CDR3 is built from 14 residues. CDR3 amino acids: CASSLAGLVYEQFF. The CDR3 nucleotides read TGTGCCAGTAGTCTGGCGGGACTAGTTTATGAGCAGTTCTTC.

V is TRBV5-6 and J is TRBJ1-1; D is uncertain. Between the trimmed V and J ends, which lost 1 base and 2 bases, there was a span of 18 bases. The CDR3 loop spans 17 amino acids. Germline V lookup: CDR1 SGHDT, CDR2 YYEEEE. CDR3 region: CASSLPRGRVGNTEAFF. The DNA for the CDR3 is TGTGCCAGCAGCTTGCCACGGGGTCGCGTGGGTAACACTGAAGCTTTCTTT.

This clone appeared a few times. The chain carries TRBV14 and TRBJ1-2, with D perhaps TRBD1 (6 bases). Germline assignment: CDR1 SGHDN and CDR2 FVKESK. V was cut by 8 bases and J by 4 bases, with 17 bases left in between. This CDR3 region has 14 residues. The CDR3 sequence is CASAGQAGVYGYTF. CDR3 DNA: TGTGCCAGCGCTGGGCAGGCAGGGGTCTATGGCTACACCTTC.

The rearrangement links TRBV5-1 to TRBJ2-5, with 7 bases aligning to TRBD2. V lost 6 bases to trimming and J lost 5 bases; unmatched junction nucleotides: 16. Germline CDR1 is SGHRS and CDR2 is YFSETQ. This CDR3 is built from 16 residues. In DNA form, the CDR3 reads TGCGCCAGCACCATGGGATCGGTCCAGGGAGGGGAGACCCAGTACTTC. Translated: CASTMGSVQGGETQYF.

The chain carries TRBV6-5 and TRBJ1-1; 7 nucleotides align to TRBD1. With V trimmed by 4 bases and J by 1 base, 3 bases remained unmatched. From germline, CDR1 is MNHEY and CDR2 SVGAGI. The CDR3 contains 14 residues. DNA of the CDR3: TGTGCCAGCAGTTCTCGGACAGGGAACACTGAAGCTTTCTTT. This sequence encodes CASSSRTGNTEAFF.

The chain carries TRBV27 and TRBJ2-2; D gene uncertain. The germline V gene encodes CDR1 MNHEY and CDR2 SMNVEV (reference sequence). This CDR3 has 15 amino acids. V was shortened by 2 bases and J by 0 bases, with 7 bases between the two germline ends. The CDR3 DNA reads as TGTGCCAGCAGTTTACACACACCGAACACCGGGGAGCTGTTTTTT. It is translated as CASSLHTPNTGELFF.

V is TRBV11-2 and J is TRBJ2-7; 10 nucleotides agree with TRBD2. The CDR3 is made up of 16 amino acids. Germline loops: CDR1 SGHAT, CDR2 FQNNGV. Trimming at V came to 3 bases and at J to 0 bases, leaving 5 bases not matched to a gene. As DNA, the CDR3 is TGTGCCAGCAGCTTCACTAGCGGGACTTACTCCTACGAGCAGTACTTC. This sequence encodes CASSFTSGTYSYEQYF.

The chain couples TRBV7-9 to TRBJ2-3; D is possibly TRBD1 (5 bases). This CDR3 is built from 16 residues. In germline, CDR1 is SEHNR, CDR2 FQNEAQ (reference sequence). With 4 bases removed from V and 5 bases from J, the gap between germline ends came to 19 bases. CDR3 nucleotides: TGTGCCAGCAGCTCCACGGCACAGGCCTCCGGAGATACGCAGTATTTT. This sequence encodes CASSSTAQASGDTQYF.

A word on this clone: Just one base apart from a much larger clone, this may be a read error. The chain links TRBV6-1 to TRBJ2-1, with 9 bases aligning to TRBD2. The CDR3 is 13 amino acids. The germline gives CDR1 MNHNS, CDR2 SASEGT. J was trimmed by 5 bases and V by 4 bases; bases with no gene match: 0. The DNA of the CDR3 is TGTGCCAGCAGTGGACTAGCGGACAATGAGCAGTTCTTC. Protein sequence: CASSGLADNEQFF.

The gene calls are TRBV23-1 and TRBJ2-6, with TRBD2 as a possible D gene (5 bases). TRBV23-1 falls under the ORF class, with uncertain function. V was clipped by 3 bases and J by 0 bases, with 18 bases between them. The CDR3 has 19 residues. CDR3 loop: CASSHSGSKANSGANVLTF. The CDR3 nucleotides are TGCGCCAGCAGTCATTCGGGGTCGAAGGCCAACTCTGGGGCCAACGTCCTGACTTTC.

This chain links TRBV5-1 with TRBJ1-5; D uncertain. The CDR3 length is 15 residues. V gave up 0 bases and J gave up 5 bases, with 12 bases separating them. Germline CDR1 reads SGHRS; CDR2 reads YFSETQ. The CDR3 DNA reads as TGCGCCAGCAGCTTGGCGGGAATTGGGGATCAGCCCCAGCATTTT. Protein sequence: CASSLAGIGDQPQHF.

This clone was found a few times. The chain joins TRBV28 to TRBJ2-1; the match to TRBD2 covers 7 bases. The CDR3 is 15 amino acids. Losses at the gene ends were 2 bases for V and 3 bases for J; bases not matched to a gene: 4. Germline CDR1 reads MDHEN; CDR2 reads SYDVKM. The CDR3 nucleotides read TGTGCCAGCAGTTTAGCGGGAGCGATCTACAATGAGCAGTTCTTC. This sequence encodes CASSLAGAIYNEQFF.